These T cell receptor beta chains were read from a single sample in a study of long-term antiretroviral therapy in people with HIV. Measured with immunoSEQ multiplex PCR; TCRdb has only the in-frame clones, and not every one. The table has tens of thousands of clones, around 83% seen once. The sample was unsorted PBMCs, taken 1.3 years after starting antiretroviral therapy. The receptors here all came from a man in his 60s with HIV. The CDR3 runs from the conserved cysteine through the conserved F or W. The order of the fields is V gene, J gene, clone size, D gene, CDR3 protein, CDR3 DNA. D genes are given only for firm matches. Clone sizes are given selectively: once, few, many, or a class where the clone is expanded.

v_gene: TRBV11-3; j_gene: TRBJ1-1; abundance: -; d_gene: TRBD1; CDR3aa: CASSRKDRARGTEAFF; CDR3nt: TGTGCCAGCAGCCGAAAAGACAGGGCCCGAGGCACTGAAGCTTTCTTT
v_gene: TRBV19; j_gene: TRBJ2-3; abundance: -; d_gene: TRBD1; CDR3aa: CATRRLGTGGPDTQYF; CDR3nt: TGTGCCACCCGGAGGTTGGGGACAGGGGGCCCAGATACGCAGTATTTT
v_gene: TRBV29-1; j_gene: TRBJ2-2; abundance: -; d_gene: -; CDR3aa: CSVQGVWTTGELFF; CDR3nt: TGCAGCGTCCAGGGTGTGTGGACCACCGGGGAGCTGTTTTTT
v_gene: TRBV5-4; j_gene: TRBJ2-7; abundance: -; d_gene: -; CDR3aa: CASSLASNPYEQYF; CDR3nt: TGTGCCAGCAGCTTGGCCAGCAATCCTTACGAGCAGTACTTC
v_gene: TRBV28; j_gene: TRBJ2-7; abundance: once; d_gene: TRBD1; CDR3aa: CASRETGGSSYEQYF; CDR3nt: TGTGCCAGCAGAGAAACAGGGGGAAGCTCCTACGAGCAGTACTTC
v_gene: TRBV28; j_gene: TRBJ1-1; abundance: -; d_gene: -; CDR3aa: CASSVLPGAGNTEAFF; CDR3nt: TGTGCCAGCAGTGTGCTTCCGGGGGCTGGGAACACTGAAGCTTTCTTT
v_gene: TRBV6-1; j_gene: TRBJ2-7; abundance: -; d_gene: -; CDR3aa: CASNLAGEAYEQYF; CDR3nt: TGTGCCAGCAACCTAGCCGGAGAAGCCTACGAGCAGTACTTC
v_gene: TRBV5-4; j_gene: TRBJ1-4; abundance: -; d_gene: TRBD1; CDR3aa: CASSSSTGQQNEKLFF; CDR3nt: TGTGCCAGCAGTTCCAGTACGGGACAGCAGAATGAAAAACTGTTTTTT
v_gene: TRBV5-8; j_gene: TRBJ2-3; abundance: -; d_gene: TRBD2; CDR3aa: CASSWTSFSTDTQYF; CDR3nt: TGTGCCAGCAGCTGGACTAGCTTTAGCACAGATACGCAGTATTTT
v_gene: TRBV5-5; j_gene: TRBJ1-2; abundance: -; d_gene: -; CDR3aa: CASTPGGAYSAF; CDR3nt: TGTGCCAGCACCCCGGGGGGAGCCTATAGTGCCTTC
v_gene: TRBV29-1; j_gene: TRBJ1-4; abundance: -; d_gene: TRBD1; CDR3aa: CSVDDREVGKLFF; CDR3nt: TGCAGCGTTGACGACAGGGAGGTTGGAAAACTGTTTTTT
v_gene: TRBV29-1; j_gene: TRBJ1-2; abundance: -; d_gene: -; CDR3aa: CSGGRGNGYTF; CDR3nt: TGCAGCGGTGGAAGGGGAAATGGCTACACCTTC
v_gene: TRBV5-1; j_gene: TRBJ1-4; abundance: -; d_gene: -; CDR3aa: CASTKTMHEVTNEKLFF; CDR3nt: TGCGCCAGCACCAAAACGATGCACGAGGTTACTAATGAAAAACTGTTTTTT
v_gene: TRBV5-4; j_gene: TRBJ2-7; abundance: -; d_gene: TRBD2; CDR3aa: CASGAASGSSYEQYF; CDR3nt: TGTGCCAGTGGTGCGGCTAGCGGGAGCTCCTACGAGCAGTACTTC
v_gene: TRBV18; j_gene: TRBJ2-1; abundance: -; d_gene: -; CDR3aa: CASSPRQDEQFF; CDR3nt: TGTGCCAGCTCACCAAGGCAAGATGAGCAGTTCTTC
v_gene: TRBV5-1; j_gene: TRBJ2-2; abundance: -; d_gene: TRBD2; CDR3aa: CASRSSGPITGELFF; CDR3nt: TGCGCCAGCAGGTCTAGCGGACCGATCACCGGGGAGCTGTTTTTT
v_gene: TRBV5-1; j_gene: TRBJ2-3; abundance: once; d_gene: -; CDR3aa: CASSLGGSGPDTQYF; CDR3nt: TGCGCCAGCAGCTTGGGGGGGTCTGGGCCAGATACGCAGTATTTT
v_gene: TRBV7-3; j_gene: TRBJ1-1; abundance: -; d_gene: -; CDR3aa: CASRQGAGTEAFF; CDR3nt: TGTGCCAGCAGACAGGGAGCGGGGACTGAAGCTTTCTTT
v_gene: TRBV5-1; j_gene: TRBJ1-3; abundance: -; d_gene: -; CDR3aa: CASSDSHGGFGNTIYF; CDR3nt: TGCGCCAGCAGCGACTCGCACGGGGGTTTCGGAAACACCATATATTTT
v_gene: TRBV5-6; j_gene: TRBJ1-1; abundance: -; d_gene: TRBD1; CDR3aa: CASSRTGSTDTEAFF; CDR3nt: TGTGCCAGCAGCCGGACAGGGTCGACGGACACTGAAGCTTTCTTT
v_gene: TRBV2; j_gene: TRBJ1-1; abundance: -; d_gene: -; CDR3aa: CASSQITRGWNTEAFF; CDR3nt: TGTGCCAGCAGCCAAATTACCAGGGGTTGGAACACTGAAGCTTTCTTT
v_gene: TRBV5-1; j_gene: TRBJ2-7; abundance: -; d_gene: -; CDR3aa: CASTPDTGSYEQYF; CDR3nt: TGCGCCAGCACCCCCGACACCGGGAGTTACGAGCAGTACTTC
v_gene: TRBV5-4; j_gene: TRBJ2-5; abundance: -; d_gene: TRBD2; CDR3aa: CASSLVGSGGHQETQYF; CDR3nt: TGTGCCAGCAGCTTGGTCGGTAGCGGGGGCCACCAAGAGACCCAGTACTTC
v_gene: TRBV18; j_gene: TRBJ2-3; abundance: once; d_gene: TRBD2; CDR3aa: CASSPYSGGAPDTQYF; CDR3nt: TGTGCCAGCTCACCATATAGCGGGGGGGCCCCAGATACGCAGTATTTT
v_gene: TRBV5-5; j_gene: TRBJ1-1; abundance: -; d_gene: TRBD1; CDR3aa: CASSLLTGDTEAFF; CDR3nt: TGTGCCAGCAGCTTACTGACAGGGGACACTGAAGCTTTCTTT
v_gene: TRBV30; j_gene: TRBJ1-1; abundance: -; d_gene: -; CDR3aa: CAWSHILGNDRRWTEAFF; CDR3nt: TGTGCCTGGAGTCATATTCTTGGAAACGACCGGAGGTGGACTGAAGCTTTCTTT
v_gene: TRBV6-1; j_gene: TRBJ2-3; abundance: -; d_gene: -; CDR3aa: CASFRDSNTDTQYF; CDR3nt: TGTGCCAGCTTTCGTGACTCGAACACAGATACGCAGTATTTT
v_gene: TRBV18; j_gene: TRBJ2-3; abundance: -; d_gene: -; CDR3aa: CASSPVSAWGATDTQYF; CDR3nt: TGTGCCAGCTCCCCTGTATCTGCGTGGGGTGCCACAGATACGCAGTATTTT
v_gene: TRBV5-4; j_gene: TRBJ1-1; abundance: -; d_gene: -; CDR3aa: CASSPGGSLNTEAFF; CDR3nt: TGTGCCAGCAGCCCCGGCGGCAGTCTGAACACTGAAGCTTTCTTT
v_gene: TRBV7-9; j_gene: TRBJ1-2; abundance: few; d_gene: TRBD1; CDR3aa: CASSGVDREIDYGYTF; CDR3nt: TGTGCCAGCAGCGGTGTTGACAGGGAAATAGACTATGGCTACACCTTC
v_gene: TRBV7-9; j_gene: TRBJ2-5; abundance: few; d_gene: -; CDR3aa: CASSLVAKDPGDF; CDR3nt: TGTGCCAGCAGCTTAGTAGCTAAGGACCCCGGTGACTTC
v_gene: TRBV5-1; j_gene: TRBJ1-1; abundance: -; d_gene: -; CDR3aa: CASSLGDANTEAFF; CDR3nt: TGCGCCAGCAGCTTGGGGGACGCGAACACTGAAGCTTTCTTT
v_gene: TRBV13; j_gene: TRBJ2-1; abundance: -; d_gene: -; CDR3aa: CASRRDVNEQFF; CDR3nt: TGTGCCAGCAGACGAGATGTCAATGAGCAGTTCTTC
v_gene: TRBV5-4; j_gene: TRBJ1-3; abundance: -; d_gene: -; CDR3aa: CASSLPGLSGNTIYF; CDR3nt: TGTGCCAGCAGCTTGCCAGGACTCTCTGGAAACACCATATATTTT
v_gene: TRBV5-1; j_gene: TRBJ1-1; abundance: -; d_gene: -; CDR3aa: CASRGGDSKNTEAFF; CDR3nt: TGCGCCTCACGGGGGGGAGACTCAAAGAACACTGAAGCTTTCTTT
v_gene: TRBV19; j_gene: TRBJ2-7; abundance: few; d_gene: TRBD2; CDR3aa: CASSIGEGYEQYF; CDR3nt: TGTGCCAGTAGTATCGGGGAGGGGTACGAGCAGTACTTC
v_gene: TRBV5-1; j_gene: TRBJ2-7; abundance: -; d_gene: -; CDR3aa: CASSRERFYEQYF; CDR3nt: TGCGCCAGCAGCCGGGAGAGGTTCTACGAGCAGTACTTC
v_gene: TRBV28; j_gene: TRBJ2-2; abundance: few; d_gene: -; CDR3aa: CASSPTSASGELFF; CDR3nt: TGTGCCAGCAGCCCGACATCTGCCAGCGGGGAGCTGTTTTTT
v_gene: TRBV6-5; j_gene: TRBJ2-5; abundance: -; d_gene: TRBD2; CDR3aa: CASSQPSGTETQYF; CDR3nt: TGTGCCAGCAGTCAACCTAGCGGGACAGAGACCCAGTACTTC
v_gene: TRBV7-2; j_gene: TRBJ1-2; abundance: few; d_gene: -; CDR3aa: CASSPGHVGGNYGYTF; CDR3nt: TGTGCCAGCAGCCCCGGACACGTTGGAGGGAACTATGGCTACACCTTC
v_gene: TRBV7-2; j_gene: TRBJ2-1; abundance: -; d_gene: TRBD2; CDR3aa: CASSRRGGAYNEQFF; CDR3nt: TGTGCCAGCAGCAGACGGGGGGGGGCCTACAATGAGCAGTTCTTC
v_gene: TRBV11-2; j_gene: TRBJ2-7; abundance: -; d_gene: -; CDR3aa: CASSPYGEQYF; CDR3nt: TGTGCCAGCAGCCCTTATGGTGAGCAGTACTTC
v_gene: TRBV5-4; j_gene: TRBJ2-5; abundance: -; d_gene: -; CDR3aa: CASSFWVEVQETQYF; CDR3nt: TGTGCCAGCAGCTTTTGGGTTGAGGTCCAAGAGACCCAGTACTTC
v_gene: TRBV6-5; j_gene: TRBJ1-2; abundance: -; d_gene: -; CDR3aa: CASRTTIGYTF; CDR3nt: TGTGCCAGCCGAACAACTATTGGCTACACCTTC
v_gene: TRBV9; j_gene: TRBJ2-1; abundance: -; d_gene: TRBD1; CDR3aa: CASSERDRVSWEQFF; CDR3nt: TGTGCCAGCAGCGAACGGGACAGGGTTTCATGGGAGCAGTTCTTC
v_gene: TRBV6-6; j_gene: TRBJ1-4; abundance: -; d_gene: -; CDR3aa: CASSYRGVTNEKLFF; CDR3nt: TGTGCCAGCAGTTATCGCGGGGTCACTAATGAAAAACTGTTTTTT
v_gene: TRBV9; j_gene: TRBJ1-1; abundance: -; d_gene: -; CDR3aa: CASSVSGTTEAFF; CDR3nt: TGTGCCAGCAGCGTATCCGGAACTACTGAAGCTTTCTTT